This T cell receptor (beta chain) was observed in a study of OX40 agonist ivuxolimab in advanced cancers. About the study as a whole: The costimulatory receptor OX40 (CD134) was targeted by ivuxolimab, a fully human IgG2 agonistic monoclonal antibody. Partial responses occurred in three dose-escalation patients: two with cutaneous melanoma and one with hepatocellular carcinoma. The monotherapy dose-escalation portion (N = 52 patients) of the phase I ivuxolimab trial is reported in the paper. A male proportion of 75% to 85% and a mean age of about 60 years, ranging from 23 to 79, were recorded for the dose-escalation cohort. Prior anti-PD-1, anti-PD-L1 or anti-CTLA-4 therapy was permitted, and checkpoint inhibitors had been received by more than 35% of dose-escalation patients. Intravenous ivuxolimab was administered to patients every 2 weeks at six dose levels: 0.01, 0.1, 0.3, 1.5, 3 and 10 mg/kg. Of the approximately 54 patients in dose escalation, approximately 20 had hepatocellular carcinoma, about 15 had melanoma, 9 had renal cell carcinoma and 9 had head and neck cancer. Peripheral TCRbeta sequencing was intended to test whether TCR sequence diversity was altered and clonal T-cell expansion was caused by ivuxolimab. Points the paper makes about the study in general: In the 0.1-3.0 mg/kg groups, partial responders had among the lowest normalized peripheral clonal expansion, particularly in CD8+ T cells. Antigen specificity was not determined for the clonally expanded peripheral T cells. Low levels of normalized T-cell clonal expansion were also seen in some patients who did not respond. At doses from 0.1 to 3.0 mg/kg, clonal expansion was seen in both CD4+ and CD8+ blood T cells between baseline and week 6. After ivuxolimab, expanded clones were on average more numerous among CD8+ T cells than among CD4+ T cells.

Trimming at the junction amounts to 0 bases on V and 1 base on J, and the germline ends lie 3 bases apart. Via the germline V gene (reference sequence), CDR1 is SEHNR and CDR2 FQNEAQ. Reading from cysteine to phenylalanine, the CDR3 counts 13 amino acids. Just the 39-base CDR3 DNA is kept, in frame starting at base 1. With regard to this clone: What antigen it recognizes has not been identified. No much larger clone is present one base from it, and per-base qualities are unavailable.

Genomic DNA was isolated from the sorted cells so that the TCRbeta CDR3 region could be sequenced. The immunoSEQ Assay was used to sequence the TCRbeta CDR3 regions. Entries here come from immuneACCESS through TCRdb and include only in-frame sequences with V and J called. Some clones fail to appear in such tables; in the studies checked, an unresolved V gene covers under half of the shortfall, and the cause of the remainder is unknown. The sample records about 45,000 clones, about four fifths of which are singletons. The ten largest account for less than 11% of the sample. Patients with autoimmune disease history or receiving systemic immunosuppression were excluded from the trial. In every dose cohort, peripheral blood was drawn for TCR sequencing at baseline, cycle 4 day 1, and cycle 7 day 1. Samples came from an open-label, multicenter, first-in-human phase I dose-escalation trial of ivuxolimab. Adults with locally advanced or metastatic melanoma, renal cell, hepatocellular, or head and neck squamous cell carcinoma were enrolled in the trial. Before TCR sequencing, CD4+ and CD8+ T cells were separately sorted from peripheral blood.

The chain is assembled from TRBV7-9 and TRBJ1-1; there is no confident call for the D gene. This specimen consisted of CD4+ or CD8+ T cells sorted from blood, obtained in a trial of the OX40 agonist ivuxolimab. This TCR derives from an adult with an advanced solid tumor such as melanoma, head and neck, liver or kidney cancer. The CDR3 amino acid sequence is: CASSLAGNTEAFF. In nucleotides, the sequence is TGTGCCAGCAGCTTAGCCGGGAACACTGAAGCTTTCTTT.